The 8 T cell receptor beta chains given below trace back to one sample, sequenced in a study of CD8+CD57+ T cells in acquired aplastic anemia. Patients picked for sequencing had shown CD8+CD57+ cell expansion detected by flow cytometry. Profiling that covered TCR beta VDJ and CDR3 relied on genomic DNA as its template. TCRdb itself ran the reads through MiXCR, one entry per CDR3 protein. Of 150,000 or so distinct CDR3 sequences in the sample, 47% were seen once. The material sequenced was sorted CD4+, CD8+, or CD8+CD57+ T cells (not recorded which) from PBMCs. The receptors shown here come from a human donor with aplastic anemia.

The CDR3 coding sequence is TGTGCCAGCAGCCAAACGGCAAGACTAGCGGGAGACGCGGGGCAGTACTTC. Translating it yields CASSQTARLAGDAGQYF. The chain carries TRBV2 and TRBJ2-7, with 12 bases identical to TRBD2. The CDR3 has 17 residues. CDR1 and CDR2 from the germline V gene are SNHLY and FYNNEI. The V segment lost 6 bases and the J segment 9 bases; nucleotides outside the gene matches: 18.

The CDR3 coding sequence is TGTGCCTGGAGTGCCGACAGGGGGCGCCGAGACACTGAAGCTTTCTTT. Translation gives CAWSADRGRRDTEAFF. V usage is TRBV30 and J usage is TRBJ1-1; TRBD1 matches at 10 bases. V was pared by 1 base and J by 3 bases, with 8 bases of the junction left unmatched. The germline CDR1 and CDR2 sequences are GTSNPN and SVGIG (reference sequence). The CDR3 totals 16 residues.

This clonotype was counted only a few times. This sequence joins TRBV4-2 and TRBJ2-3; D not certain. This CDR3 region has 15 residues. Germline V gives CDR1 LGHNA, CDR2 YNFKEQ. V was pared by 4 bases and J by 4 bases, with 15 bases between. CDR3 sequence reads: CASSPIHVGADTQYF. The CDR3 nucleotides read TGTGCCAGCAGCCCTATCCATGTTGGGGCAGATACGCAGTATTTT.

This sequence joins TRBV7-6 and TRBJ2-1, with D hard to call. Deletions cut 1 base from V and 0 bases from J, with 7 bases between. This CDR3 is built from 15 residues. Germline V gene data show CDR1 as SGHVS and CDR2 as FNYEAQ. As DNA, the CDR3 is TGTGCCAGCAGCTTAGGGACCTACTCCTACAATGAGCAGTTCTTC. Its protein product is CASSLGTYSYNEQFF.

The CDR3 sequence: CASSTQGSNTEAFF. DNA of the CDR3: TGTGCCAGCAGCACCCAGGGCTCGAACACTGAAGCTTTCTTT. The rearrangement links TRBV9 to TRBJ1-1; D might be TRBD1 (5 bases). Germline V gene sequence: CDR1 SGDLS, CDR2 YYNGEE. This CDR3 is 14 amino acids long. Trimming took 4 bases from V and 1 from J, leaving 11 bases between them.

This clonotype was recorded a few times. The chain joins TRBV4-1 to TRBJ1-4; D not resolved. Deletions cut 4 bases from V and 8 bases from J, with 17 bases between. This CDR3 has 15 residues. Germline V lookup: CDR1 MGHRA, CDR2 YSYEKL. CDR3 DNA: TGCGCCAGCAGCCTGCGAATTGCAGTAGCGGAAAAACTGTTTTTT. Encoded protein: CASSLRIAVAEKLFF.

The chain carries TRBV6-5 and TRBJ1-6, with 7 bases lining up with TRBD1. The CDR3 runs 14 residues. The germline gives CDR1 MNHEY, CDR2 SVGAGI. The trim removed 2 bases at V and 10 bases at J, leaving 5 bases unmatched. In DNA, the CDR3 is TGTGCCAGCAGTTACGAGGGGGCGAGATCACCCCTCCACTTT. It is translated as CASSYEGARSPLHF.

This clonotype came up a few times. This could be a read error, since a much larger clone is one nucleotide away. The chain is built from TRBV20-1 and TRBJ2-1, with 10 nucleotides matching TRBD2. CDR1 and CDR2 from the germline V gene are DFQATT and SNEGSKA (reference sequence). The CDR3 is made up of 16 amino acids. CDR3 in DNA: TGCAGTGCTAGAAGCGCCGGGACTAGCGCCTCCAATGAGCAGTCCTTC. Protein product: CSARSAGTSASNEQSF.